Listed here are 20 T cell receptor beta chains from one sample, sequenced in a study of shared clonotypes between healthy human individuals. TCRdb's copy holds only in-frame clones and misses some; the assay was immunoSEQ multiplex PCR. The repertoire holds about 2.4 million clones, with more than 80% as singletons. The sequenced sample was naive CD4+ T cells sorted from blood. Specified subset: CD45RA+ positively selected. The source of these receptors is a young man in good health.

The rearrangement uses TRBV5-5 and TRBJ2-2, with 9 bases matching TRBD1. This CDR3 spans 15 amino acids. V trimming: 1 base; J trimming: 7 bases; junction bases outside the gene matches: 5. Germline lookup yields CDR1 SGHKS and CDR2 YYEKEE (reference sequence). The CDR3 here is CASSLITGGIGELFF. The CDR3 nucleotides are TGTGCCAGCAGCTTGATAACAGGGGGCATCGGGGAGCTGTTTTTT.

The V and J genes are TRBV5-1 and TRBJ1-6, with 7 bases fitting TRBD1. Trimming took 1 base from V and 10 from J; bases not matched to a gene: 2. CDR3 length: 13 residues. The germline V gene has CDR1 SGHRS and CDR2 YFSETQ. CDR3 sequence (DNA): TGCGCCAGCAGCTTGACAGGGGTATCACCCCTCCACTTT. It codes for CASSLTGVSPLHF.

The CDR3 coding sequence is TGTGCCAGCAGCGAAAGGAATAGGGATGAGCAGTTCTTC. Amino acid sequence: CASSERNRDEQFF. The rearrangement uses TRBV9 and TRBJ2-1; no clear D. The germline gives CDR1 SGDLS, CDR2 YYNGEE. Trimming took 3 bases from V and 8 from J, leaving 12 bases between them. The CDR3 runs 13 residues.

About this clone itself: The same CDR3 is also encoded by other DNA sequences in this sample. The genes are TRBV10-2 and TRBJ2-5; D not certain. V dropped 5 bases and J dropped 5 bases, with 9 bases sitting between them. The CDR3 consists of 12 residues. Germline CDR1 and CDR2: WSHSY and SAAADI. The CDR3 sequence: CASSPSGETQYF. CDR3 sequence (DNA): TGCGCCAGCAGTCCTTCCGGGGAGACCCAGTACTTC.

The chain is built from TRBV7-9 and TRBJ1-6, with 9 bases matching TRBD1. The germline V gene has CDR1 SEHNR and CDR2 FQNEAQ (reference sequence). This CDR3 has 14 residues. The junction had 2 bases not matched to a gene; V was cut back by 5 bases and J by 6 bases. In DNA, the CDR3 is TGTGCCAGCAGCGAGGGACAGGGTAATTCACCCCTCCACTTT. It encodes CASSEGQGNSPLHF.

This clone was observed a few times. This chain joins TRBV6-4 and TRBJ2-1; 10 bases map to TRBD2. Germline values: CDR1 MRHNA, CDR2 SNTAGT. The CDR3 runs to 13 residues. V gave up 8 bases and J gave up 6 bases; unmatched junction bases: 4. As DNA, the CDR3 is TGTGCCAGCTCCCGACTAGCGGGCAATGAGCAGTTCTTC. Protein product: CASSRLAGNEQFF.

The rearrangement joins TRBV28 to TRBJ1-2; D gene ambiguous. Looked up from germline, CDR1 is MDHEN and CDR2 is SYDVKM. The CDR3 runs 12 residues. Between the trimmed V and J ends, which lost 3 bases and 4 bases, there was a span of 6 bases. The CDR3 protein is CASSFEFYGYTF. As DNA, the CDR3 is TGTGCCAGCAGTTTCGAATTCTATGGCTACACCTTC.

The V gene is TRBV6-6, the J gene TRBJ2-7, with TRBD1 matching over 9 bases. CDR3 length equals 14 residues. The germline V gene has CDR1 MNHNY and CDR2 SVGAGI (reference sequence). Trimming at V came to 8 bases and at J to 2 bases, leaving 7 bases not matched to a gene. CDR3 DNA: TGTGCCAGCCGGGGGACAGGGCACCCCTACGAGCAGTACTTC. Encoded protein: CASRGTGHPYEQYF.

The chain has TRBV5-1 and TRBJ2-1; 7 bases fit TRBD1. The CDR3 sequence is 14 residues long. Per germline, CDR1 SGHRS and CDR2 YFSETQ. Losses at the gene ends were 4 bases for V and 6 bases for J; bases not matched to a gene: 7. CDR3 loop: CASSLGDSLNEQFF. The CDR3 DNA sequence: TGCGCCAGCAGCCTAGGGGACAGTCTCAATGAGCAGTTCTTC.

The J gene is TRBJ2-1, the V gene TRBV7-8; the match to TRBD2 covers 8 bases. The CDR3 is 17 amino acids. Germline CDR1 is SGHVS and CDR2 is FQNEAQ. V lost 1 base to trimming and J lost 0 bases; unmatched junction nucleotides: 5. The CDR3: CASSLEVAGSSYNEQFF. The CDR3 coding sequence is TGTGCCAGCAGCTTAGAGGTAGCGGGGAGCTCCTACAATGAGCAGTTCTTC. The whole variable domain, remainder taken from reference TRBV7-8 and TRBJ2-1, is GAGVSQSPRYKVAKRGQDVALRCDPISGHVSLFWYQQALGQGPEFLTYFQNEAQLDKSGLPSDRFFAERPEGSVSTLKIQRTQQEDSAVYLCASSLEVAGSSYNEQFFGPGTRLTVL.

The count of this clone is one. The CDR3 nucleotides read TGTGCCAGCAGGATAGAGGATGGCTACACCTTC. This translates into CASRIEDGYTF. V and J are TRBV2 and TRBJ1-2; no definite D call. Per the germline V gene, CDR1 is SNHLY and CDR2 is FYNNEI. CDR3 length: 11 residues. V was trimmed by 6 bases and J by 6 bases, leaving 8 bases between them.

The V gene is TRBV30, the J gene TRBJ2-5; 9 nucleotides agree with TRBD1. Germline V lookup: CDR1 GTSNPN, CDR2 SVGIG (reference sequence). This CDR3 has 13 amino acids. Losses at the gene ends were 4 bases for V and 6 bases for J; bases not matched to a gene: 6. The CDR3 loop reads CAWIDRGEQTQYF. The CDR3 coding sequence is TGTGCCTGGATCGACAGGGGGGAACAGACCCAGTACTTC.

The chain is built from TRBV10-1 and TRBJ1-3; D uncertain. CDR1 WNHNN and CDR2 SYGVQD come from the germline V gene (reference sequence). This CDR3 has 15 residues. The V and J ends lost 6 bases and 1 base respectively, with 13 bases between them. The CDR3 reads CASSAGYLSGNTIYF. In DNA form, the CDR3 reads TGCGCCAGCAGCGCCGGGTACCTTTCTGGAAACACCATATATTTT.

The chain recombines TRBV29-1 with TRBJ2-5; D remains ambiguous. Looked up from germline, CDR1 is SQVTM and CDR2 is ANQGSEA. The CDR3 is made up of 8 amino acids. The germline V and J ends were trimmed by 3 bases and 13 bases, with 6 bases remaining between them. DNA for the CDR3: TGCAGCGTTGACTCCGGGTACTTC. This gives the protein CSVDSGYF. Variable domain in full (rest from reference TRBV29-1 and TRBJ2-5): SAVISQKPSRDICQRGTSLTIQCQVDSQVTMMFWYRQQPGQSLTLIATANQGSEATYESGFVIDKFPISRPNLTFSTLTVSNMSPEDSSIYLCSVDSGYFGPGTRLLVL.

This clone was counted only a few times. Other DNA sequences in the same sample also yield this CDR3. V is TRBV29-1 and J is TRBJ1-1, with a possible D match to TRBD1 (5 bases). Germline lookup yields CDR1 SQVTM and CDR2 ANQGSEA. V dropped 3 bases and J dropped 0 bases, with 8 bases sitting between them. The CDR3 contains 13 residues. DNA of the CDR3: TGCAGCGTTGATAAGGGACTGAACACTGAAGCTTTCTTT. Its translation is CSVDKGLNTEAFF.

This chain joins TRBV29-1 and TRBJ2-4, with TRBD1 matching over 9 bases. Germline loops: CDR1 SQVTM, CDR2 ANQGSEA. This CDR3 spans 15 amino acids. V shed 6 bases and J 7 bases; nucleotides not matched to a gene: 13. CDR3: CSVITGTGFENIQYF. CDR3 nucleotide sequence: TGCAGCGTAATAACCGGGACAGGGTTTGAGAACATTCAGTACTTC.

The genes are TRBV6-6 and TRBJ2-7, with TRBD1 identical over 11 bases. The length of the CDR3 is 16 residues. Germline V gives CDR1 MNHNY, CDR2 SVGAGI (reference sequence). V lost 2 bases to trimming and J lost 4 bases; unmatched junction nucleotides: 7. The CDR3, as DNA: TGTGCCAGCAGTTACCTCGTTGGGACAGGGGGGTACGAGCAGTACTTC. Its translation: CASSYLVGTGGYEQYF.

This chain connects TRBV10-2 to TRBJ2-2; 9 nucleotides align to TRBD2. Losses at the gene ends were 8 bases for V and 7 bases for J; bases not matched to a gene: 14. Germline V gene sequence: CDR1 WSHSY, CDR2 SAAADI. The CDR3 spans 16 residues. The CDR3 here is CASYGGRGGVIGELFF. In nucleotides, the CDR3 is TGCGCCAGCTACGGAGGGCGGGGGGGCGTCATCGGGGAGCTGTTTTTT.

V and J are TRBV9 and TRBJ2-3; 8 bases fit TRBD2. V was clipped by 0 bases and J by 5 bases; unmatched bases: 11. Germline loops: CDR1 SGDLS, CDR2 YYNGEE. The CDR3 is 17 amino acids. CDR3 amino acids: CASSVDPSAGARDTQYF. CDR3 sequence (DNA): TGTGCCAGCAGCGTAGACCCCTCAGCGGGGGCGAGAGATACGCAGTATTTT.

The chain carries TRBV6-6 and TRBJ1-6; TRBD1 is a possible D gene (5 bases). The CDR3 covers 15 residues. Looked up from germline, CDR1 is MNHNY and CDR2 is SVGAGI (reference sequence). Trimming stripped 2 bases from V and 10 bases from J, with 15 bases between. The CDR3 DNA sequence: TGTGCCAGCAGTTACAAACAGGCTCGATCCTCACCCCTCCACTTT. Its protein product is CASSYKQARSSPLHF.